This T cell receptor (beta chain) originates from a study of regulatory T cells in long-lasting Graves disease. Overall study: The antithyroid drugs taken by newly diagnosed Graves' patients had been used for under 3 months.

This clonotype showed up many times. The sample's time point: newly diagnosed GD, antithyroid drugs for less than 3 months. Scientists built the TCR library using RNA that was extracted from PBMCs. This CDR3 has 13 residues. Germline assignment: CDR1 SGHAT and CDR2 FQNNGV. Trimming took 10 bases from V and 1 from J, leaving 10 bases between them. With iRepertoire HTBI primers and Arm-PCR of CDR3 regions, TCR beta libraries were built. TCRdb re-derived calls from the multiplex PCR reads in MiXCR, one entry per CDR3 protein. The top ten hold around 10% of the sample, which has more than 450,000 distinct CDR3 sequences, 12% seen once. The data were also submitted as part of a second study, on T cells in Graves' hyperthyroidism and ophthalmopathy. That source adds: Criteria for exclusion of patients were uncontrolled infection, other autoimmune disease, pregnancy or lactation.

The specimen was peripheral blood mononuclear cells (PBMCs), collected at new diagnosis, from a patient treated with antithyroid drugs. This receptor was obtained from a woman in her 30s with Graves disease. The chain combines TRBV11-2 with TRBJ2-2, with D hard to call. CDR3 sequence reads: CATTRGNTGELFF. CDR3 coding DNA: TGTGCCACCACACGAGGGAACACCGGGGAGCTGTTTTTT.